These 7 T cell receptor beta chains came from one sample sequenced in a study of beta chain features in type 1 diabetes. Sequenced material consisted of expressed TCRB transcripts (all of the isolated RNA was reverse transcribed). Using immunoSEQ multiplex PCR, the repertoire was profiled, and TCRdb retains in-frame clones only, with some absent. The sample records 200,000 to 250,000 clones, roughly 10% being singletons. Source material: central memory CD4+ T cells from blood. The origin of the receptors is a man younger than 35 in good health.

This clone was detected a few times. This chain links TRBV28 with TRBJ2-5; 8 bases are shared with TRBD2. Matching the DNA end better, TRBJ2-7 makes the J call doubtful. From germline, CDR1 is MDHEN and CDR2 SYDVKM. CDR3 size: 19 residues. In DNA, the CDR3 is TGTGCCAGCATCCCGGGGGGGGCCGTCCTGGGAGCGGACACCTACGAGCAGTACTTC. It is translated as CASIPGGAVLGADTYEQYF.

This clone showed up just a few times. The V gene is TRBV27, the J gene TRBJ1-5, with a tentative D call TRBD1 (5 bases). This CDR3 is built from 15 residues. The ends were cut back, 5 bases at V and 0 bases at J, with 11 bases in the middle. Germline V gene data show CDR1 as MNHEY and CDR2 as SMNVEV (reference sequence). CDR3 protein: CASSPGPYSNQPQHF. In nucleotides, the CDR3 is TGTGCCAGCAGTCCGGGGCCTTATAGCAATCAGCCCCAGCATTTT.

This clone occurred a few times. The rearrangement uses TRBV11-3 and TRBJ2-1; 7 nucleotides agree with TRBD1. The CDR3 is 16 residues long. Per germline, CDR1 SGHNT and CDR2 YENEEA. Trimming took 4 bases from V and 7 from J; bases not matched to a gene: 13. The CDR3 nucleotides are TGTGCCAGCAGCTCCGCCGCCAGACAGACAGGGAATGAGCAGTTCTTC. Protein: CASSSAARQTGNEQFF.

This clone showed up just a few times. The rearrangement uses TRBV29-1 and TRBJ1-2; possible D gene TRBD1, 6 bases. CDR3 length: 16 amino acids. V lost 7 bases and J lost 1, with 22 bases in between. Looked up from germline, CDR1 is SQVTM and CDR2 is ANQGSEA. Here the CDR3 reads CSAVLGGGDGNYGYTF. The CDR3 DNA follows: TGCAGCGCTGTCCTGGGTGGGGGCGATGGTAACTATGGCTACACCTTC.

In regard to this clone: Additional DNA sequences in this sample encode the identical CDR3. The chain combines TRBV2 with TRBJ2-7, with D hard to call. The CDR3 totals 10 residues. V was trimmed by 6 bases and J by 2 bases, leaving 2 bases between them. Germline CDR1 reads SNHLY; CDR2 reads FYNNEI. This CDR3 reads CASRAYEQYF. CDR3 nucleotide sequence: TGTGCCAGCAGAGCCTACGAGCAGTACTTC.

The rearrangement uses TRBV5-4 and TRBJ1-1; 9 bases match TRBD1. The CDR3 runs 17 residues. Germline CDR1 reads SGHNT; CDR2 reads YYREEE (reference sequence). V was clipped by 4 bases and J by 0 bases; unmatched bases: 10. Here the CDR3 reads CASSRLLGQGVNTEAFF. DNA of the CDR3: TGTGCCAGCAGCCGATTACTGGGACAGGGTGTGAACACTGAAGCTTTCTTT.

Comment on this clone: The same CDR3 can be traced to other DNA sequences in this sample. The chain employs TRBV28 and TRBJ1-5, with D possibly TRBD1 on 5 matching bases. Germline assignment: CDR1 MDHEN and CDR2 SYDVKM. Trimming shortened V by 2 bases and J by 2 bases, and 7 bases separated the two germline ends. This CDR3 is built from 14 residues. The CDR3 here is CASSLQGGNQPQHF. CDR3 nucleotides: TGTGCCAGCAGTTTACAGGGTGGCAATCAGCCCCAGCATTTT.